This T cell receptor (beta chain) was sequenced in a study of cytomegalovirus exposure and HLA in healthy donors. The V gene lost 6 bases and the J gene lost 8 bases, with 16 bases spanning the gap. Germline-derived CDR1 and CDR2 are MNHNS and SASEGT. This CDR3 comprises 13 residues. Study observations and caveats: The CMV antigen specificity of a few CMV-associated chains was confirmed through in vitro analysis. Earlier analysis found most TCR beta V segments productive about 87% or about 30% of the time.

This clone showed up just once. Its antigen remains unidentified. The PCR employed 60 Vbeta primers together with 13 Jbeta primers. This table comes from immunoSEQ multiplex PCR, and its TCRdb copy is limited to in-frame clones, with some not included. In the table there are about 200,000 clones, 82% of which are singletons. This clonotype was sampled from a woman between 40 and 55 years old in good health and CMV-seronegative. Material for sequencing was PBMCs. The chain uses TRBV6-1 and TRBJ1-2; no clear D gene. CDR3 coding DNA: TGTGCCAGCAGGCCTCGGGCGGGAGAAGGCTACACCTTC. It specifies CASRPRAGEGYTF.